This entry concerns a single T cell receptor beta chain. The sample is drawn from a study of cytomegalovirus exposure and HLA in healthy donors. The PCR had 60 Vbeta and 13 Jbeta primers. Profiling relied on immunoSEQ multiplex PCR, and the TCRdb table lists in-frame clones only, not all of them. The sample carries some 150,000 clones, approximately 79% recorded once. Germline lookup yields CDR1 SGHTA and CDR2 FQGNSA. This CDR3 spans 13 amino acids. The rearrangement joins TRBV7-2 to TRBJ2-5; D unclear. The J call could be wrong; TRBJ2-7 is a better fit for the DNA end. Sequenced material: PBMCs. This receptor was taken from a man between 60 and 75 years old in good health and CMV-seronegative. CDR3 amino acids: CASSPFGRNEQYF. The CDR3 nucleotides are TGTGCCAGCAGCCCCTTCGGCAGGAACGAGCAGTACTTC.